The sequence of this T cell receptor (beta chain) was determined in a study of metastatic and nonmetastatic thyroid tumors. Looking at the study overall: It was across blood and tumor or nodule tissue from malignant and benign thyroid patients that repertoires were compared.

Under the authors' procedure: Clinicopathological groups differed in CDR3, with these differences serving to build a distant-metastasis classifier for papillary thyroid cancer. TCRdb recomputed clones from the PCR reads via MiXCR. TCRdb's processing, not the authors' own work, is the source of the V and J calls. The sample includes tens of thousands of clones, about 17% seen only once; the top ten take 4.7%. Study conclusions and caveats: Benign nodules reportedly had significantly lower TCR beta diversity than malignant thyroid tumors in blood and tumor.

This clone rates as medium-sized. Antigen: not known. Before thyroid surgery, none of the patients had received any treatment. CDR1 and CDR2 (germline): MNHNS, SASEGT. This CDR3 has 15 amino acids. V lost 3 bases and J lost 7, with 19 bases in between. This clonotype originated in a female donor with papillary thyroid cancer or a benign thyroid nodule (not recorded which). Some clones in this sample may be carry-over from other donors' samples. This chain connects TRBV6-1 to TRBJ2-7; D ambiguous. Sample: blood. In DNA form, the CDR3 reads TGTGCCAGCAGTGATGGTCCGGATCCTTCCTGGGAGCAGTACTTC. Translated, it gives CASSDGPDPSWEQYF.